The 18 T cell receptor beta chains below were found in one sample sequenced in a study of blood T cells in healthy people across ages. Primers used in a second PCR of about 7 to 11 cycles were a sample-barcoded 5' primer and a J-beta primer mix. From the 5' RACE reads, TCRdb called clonotypes with MiXCR, one entry per CDR3 protein. This sample yields approximately 1.5 million distinct CDR3 sequences, of which approximately 43% are seen a single time; just over 4% belongs to the top ten. Sequencing was carried out using blood. All receptors derive from a woman aged 18-29 years in good health.

The table lists this clonotype with a count of one. The chain carries TRBV28 and TRBJ2-6, with a possible D match to TRBD1 (5 bases). V lost 6 bases to trimming and J lost 1 base, with 7 bases between them. The CDR3 contains 14 residues. CDR1 and CDR2 (germline): MDHEN, SYDVKM. CDR3 in amino acids: CASRQESGANVLTF. The CDR3 DNA reads as TGTGCCAGCAGACAGGAATCTGGGGCCAACGTCCTGACTTTC.

The chain employs TRBV29-1 and TRBJ2-7; D gene ambiguous. This CDR3 has 12 amino acids. Trimming took 6 bases from V and 6 from J, leaving 15 bases between them. Germline assignment: CDR1 SQVTM and CDR2 ANQGSEA. DNA of the CDR3: TGCAGCGTAAAACAGTCCTGGCGCGAGCAGTACTTC. Translating gives CSVKQSWREQYF.

This sequence joins TRBV7-9 and TRBJ1-5; tentatively, D is TRBD1 (6 bases). This CDR3 spans 19 amino acids. Germline V gene lookup returns CDR1 SEHNR and CDR2 FQNEAQ (reference sequence). V lost 5 bases to trimming and J lost 0 bases, with 23 bases between them. CDR3 sequence (DNA): TGTGCCAGCAGCGAAGGAGGGGGGAAAGGCGCCTATAGCAATCAGCCCCAGCATTTT. Its protein product is CASSEGGGKGAYSNQPQHF.

A few counts support this clonotype. V gene TRBV6-6 combines with J gene TRBJ1-4; D is ambiguous. This CDR3 spans 13 amino acids. V lost 6 bases to trimming and J lost 8 bases, with 13 bases between them. Germline CDR1 and CDR2: MNHNY and SVGAGI (reference sequence). The CDR3 DNA reads TGTGCCAGCAGCATCTCGACAACGGAAAAACTGTTTTTT. It codes for CASSISTTEKLFF.

The CDR3 sequence: CASSDPPAGRNYGYTF. Here the CDR3 DNA reads TGTGCCAGCAGTGACCCCCCCGCCGGTCGGAACTATGGCTACACCTTC. This chain uses TRBV2 with TRBJ1-2; unclear D gene. Germline V lookup: CDR1 SNHLY, CDR2 FYNNEI. Trimming cost V 3 bases and J 2 bases, with 16 bases left between them. The CDR3 runs 16 residues.

This chain connects TRBV27 to TRBJ1-1; D uncertain. Trimming pared 2 bases from V and 6 bases from J, leaving 10 bases between. Germline lookup yields CDR1 MNHEY and CDR2 SMNVEV (reference sequence). The CDR3 covers 13 residues. The CDR3 DNA follows: TGTGCCAGCAGTTTAGGGAAGGGCCCTGAAGCTTTCTTT. This encodes CASSLGKGPEAFF.

The V gene is TRBV24-1, the J gene TRBJ1-2; D not resolved. This CDR3 has 15 residues. Germline assignment: CDR1 KGHDR and CDR2 SFDVKD. Trimming removed 4 bases from V and 4 bases from J, with 15 bases in between. The CDR3 reads CATSDPSLTSYGYTF. The CDR3 coding sequence is TGTGCCACCAGTGACCCAAGCCTCACGAGCTATGGCTACACCTTC.

This clonotype has just a few counts. The V gene is TRBV10-2, the J gene TRBJ1-5; a possible D gene is TRBD1 (6 bases). The germline V gene has CDR1 WSHSY and CDR2 SAAADI. V was shortened by 4 bases and J by 1 base, with 11 bases between the two germline ends. This CDR3 has 15 residues. CDR3: CASSVVQGSNQPQHF. DNA for the CDR3: TGCGCCAGCAGTGTTGTACAGGGAAGCAATCAGCCCCAGCATTTT.

This clonotype showed up just a few times. V is TRBV29-1 and J is TRBJ2-3; D uncertain. This CDR3 spans 11 amino acids. CDR1 SQVTM and CDR2 ANQGSEA come from the germline V gene. Trimming removed 6 bases at V and 2 bases at J, with 6 bases between. The CDR3 protein is CSVGYTDTQYF. The CDR3 bases are TGCAGCGTAGGATACACAGATACGCAGTATTTT.

This clonotype was seen only a few times. One junction end disagrees with the germline gene, perhaps due to a read error. The CDR3: CAGSSLYEQYF. CDR3 in DNA: TGTGCCGGCAGTTCGCTATACGAGCAGTACTTC. V and J are TRBV6-2 or TRBV6-3 and TRBJ2-7; no clear D. Germline CDR1 and CDR2: MNHEY and SVGEGT. The length of the CDR3 is 11 residues.

The rearrangement links TRBV10-3 to TRBJ2-1; the match to TRBD2 covers 10 bases. CDR3 length: 15 residues. The V segment lost 5 bases and the J segment 2 bases; nucleotides outside the gene matches: 3. CDR1 is ENHRY, CDR2 SYGVKD, per germline. The CDR3 sequence is CAISRAGGPYNEQFF. In DNA form, the CDR3 reads TGTGCCATCAGTCGAGCGGGAGGGCCCTACAATGAGCAGTTCTTC.

The chain couples TRBV20-1 to TRBJ1-1, with TRBD1 identical over 8 bases. The CDR3 runs 14 residues. V gave up 0 bases and J gave up 3 bases; unmatched junction bases: 3. Germline lookup yields CDR1 DFQATT and CDR2 SNEGSKA (reference sequence). CDR3 protein: CSARDQGADTEAFF. CDR3 nucleotides: TGCAGTGCTAGAGACCAGGGGGCGGACACTGAAGCTTTCTTT.

This clonotype has more than one count but fewer than ten. This chain connects TRBV4-3 to TRBJ2-3; 10 bases are a match to TRBD2. The CDR3 spans 18 residues. The germline gives CDR1 LGHNA, CDR2 YSLEER. V gave up 0 bases and J gave up 7 bases; unmatched junction bases: 13. CDR3 nucleotides: TGCGCCAGCAGCCAAGATTGGGCCCTAGCGGGAGAGCTTAATACGCAGTATTTT. Translation: CASSQDWALAGELNTQYF.

The rearrangement links TRBV12-3 or TRBV12-4 to TRBJ2-3; D not certain. The CDR3 runs 14 residues. V was trimmed by 7 bases and J by 5 bases, leaving 16 bases between them. The chain's CDR3 is CASTDAVGVDTQYF. The CDR3, as DNA: TGTGCCAGCACCGACGCAGTAGGTGTAGATACGCAGTATTTT.

Here the CDR3 DNA reads TGTGCCAGCAGTTACCTCCCTAGCGGGGGGCCCGATACGCAGTATTTT. Its translation: CASSYLPSGGPDTQYF. V and J are TRBV6-6 and TRBJ2-3; 11 positions match TRBD2. Germline trimming cut 2 bases from V and 6 bases from J; bases unmatched to any gene: 7. Germline CDR1 MNHNY, CDR2 SVGAGI (reference sequence). There are 16 residues in the CDR3.

The chain recombines TRBV9 with TRBJ2-5; the D gene is possibly TRBD2 (5 bases). V gave up 0 bases and J gave up 4 bases, with 10 bases separating them. The CDR3 runs 14 residues. Germline values: CDR1 SGDLS, CDR2 YYNGEE. The CDR3 DNA reads TGTGCCAGCAGCGTAGAAAGCGGAACAGAGACCCAGTACTTC. It codes for CASSVESGTETQYF.

The V and J genes are TRBV3-1 and TRBJ2-3; TRBD2 matches 9 bases. The V gene's germline CDR1 is LGHDT and CDR2 YNNKEL (reference sequence). This CDR3 spans 16 amino acids. Trimming took 0 bases from V and 5 from J; bases not matched to a gene: 6. CDR3 coding DNA: TGTGCCAGCAGCCAAGAAGGGCGGGGGGGAATAGATACGCAGTATTTT. This sequence encodes CASSQEGRGGIDTQYF.

The chain employs TRBV24-1 and TRBJ2-5; maybe TRBD1 (6 bases). The ends were cut back, 4 bases at V and 4 bases at J, with 12 bases in the middle. This CDR3 is 14 amino acids long. CDR1 is KGHDR, CDR2 SFDVKD, per germline. The CDR3 DNA sequence: TGTGCCACCAGTGACCCTAGACAGGTAGAGACCCAGTACTTC. As protein: CATSDPRQVETQYF.